The TCR beta chain under discussion was sequenced for a study of control samples from healthy donors and cancer patients. This clone was picked up one time. The germline gives CDR1 SNHLY, CDR2 FYNNEI. V dropped 6 bases and J dropped 4 bases, with 12 bases sitting between them. CDR3 length: 14 amino acids. The assay was immunoSEQ multiplex PCR, and TCRdb's table has in-frame clones only and misses some. The data hold 95,000 to 150,000 clones, with approximately 87% observed a single time. The sample comprised blood. The gene calls are TRBV2 and TRBJ1-4; D is unresolved. The receptor's source is a man aged 25-40 years in good health. CDR3 region: CASRYRGGNEKLFF. In nucleotides, the CDR3 is TGTGCCAGCAGGTACCGGGGAGGTAATGAAAAACTGTTTTTT.